These 14 T cell receptor beta chains came from one sample sequenced in a study of blood T cell repertoires in COVID-19. The assay was immunoSEQ multiplex PCR, and TCRdb's table has in-frame clones only and misses some. The sample shows about 200,000 clones, more than 85% of them seen only once. The sequencing sample was made of peripheral blood. These TCRs come from a woman aged 45-65 years with COVID-19, enrolled during active disease.

This chain connects TRBV12-3 or TRBV12-4 to TRBJ1-2; no clear D gene. V was shortened by 4 bases and J by 4 bases, with 7 bases between the two germline ends. The CDR3 totals 12 residues. For the CDR3, the DNA is TGTGCCAGCAGTTCGACGGGCTATGGCTACACCTTC. Translated: CASSSTGYGYTF.

This clone has just a few counts. The DNA for the CDR3 is TGTGCCAGTTCCTCCGACAGAGTCTATGGCTACACCTTC. This sequence encodes CASSSDRVYGYTF. The chain uses TRBV6-5 and TRBJ1-2; TRBD1 might be the D (5 bases). Trimming removed 9 bases at V and 4 bases at J, with 15 bases between. This CDR3 has 13 amino acids. CDR1 MNHEY and CDR2 SVGAGI come from the germline V gene.

This rearrangement joins TRBV2 to TRBJ2-7; possible D gene TRBD2, 6 bases. Germline CDR1 SNHLY, CDR2 FYNNEI. The CDR3 loop spans 13 amino acids. V shed 3 bases and J shed 5 bases, with 11 bases lying between them. The chain's CDR3 is CASSDREVHEQYF. The CDR3 DNA sequence: TGTGCCAGCAGTGACAGGGAGGTCCACGAGCAGTACTTC.

This clone was counted a single time. The chain combines TRBV12-5 with TRBJ1-6, with D maybe TRBD1 (5 bases). Trimming pared 7 bases from V and 7 bases from J, leaving 11 bases between. The CDR3 runs 13 residues. The germline V gene encodes CDR1 LGHNT and CDR2 FRNRAP. The CDR3 protein is CASDRGWNSPLHF. The CDR3 coding sequence is TGTGCTAGTGACCGGGGGTGGAATTCACCCCTCCACTTT.

The chain joins TRBV19 to TRBJ2-7; tentative D call: TRBD1 (6 bases). The CDR3 is made up of 15 amino acids. Germline V lookup: CDR1 LNHDA, CDR2 SQIVND (reference sequence). Trimming took off 3 bases at V and 0 bases at J, with 12 bases between the two ends. The CDR3 reads CASSMGPQGSYEQYF. CDR3 DNA sequence: TGTGCCAGTAGTATGGGGCCACAGGGCTCCTACGAGCAGTACTTC.

In DNA form, the CDR3 reads TGCGCCAGCAGTGAACCCAGGGGGCCCTACAATGAGCAGTTCTTC. Encoded protein: CASSEPRGPYNEQFF. V and J are TRBV5-1 and TRBJ2-1; 8 bases match TRBD1. The CDR3 is 15 amino acids. Germline-derived CDR1 and CDR2 are SGHRS and YFSETQ. The V and J ends lost 5 bases and 2 bases, in that order; junction bases with no gene match: 6. Together with reference TRBV5-1 and TRBJ2-1, the CDR3 gives the full variable domain: KAGVTQTPRYLIKTRGQQVTLSCSPISGHRSVSWYQQTPGQGLQFLFEYFSETQRNKGNFPGRFSGRQFSNSRSEMNVSTLELGDSALYLCASSEPRGPYNEQFFGPGTRLTVL.

This clone was seen a few times. V gene TRBV30 combines with J gene TRBJ1-1; TRBD1 matches 7 bases. The CDR3 is 12 amino acids. With 6 bases clipped from V and 3 bases from J, the junction kept 4 bases outside the gene matches. Germline V CDR1 and CDR2: GTSNPN, SVGIG (reference sequence). The CDR3 protein is CACYTGDTEAFF. The DNA of the CDR3 is TGTGCCTGTTACACAGGGGACACTGAAGCTTTCTTT.

The chain uses TRBV7-3 and TRBJ2-3; tentative D call: TRBD1 (5 bases). V was cut by 2 bases and J by 0 bases, with 6 bases left in between. The CDR3 covers 14 residues. The germline V gene has CDR1 SGHTA and CDR2 FQGTGA. The CDR3 nucleotides are TGTGCCAGCAGCTTAGACAGAAGCACAGATACGCAGTATTTT. Encoded protein: CASSLDRSTDTQYF.

This chain joins TRBV5-6 and TRBJ2-1; 7 positions match TRBD1. With V trimmed by 4 bases and J by 7 bases, 14 bases remained unmatched. Per germline, CDR1 SGHDT and CDR2 YYEEEE. CDR3 length equals 16 residues. The CDR3 DNA reads TGTGCCAGCAGCGTTAGGGGGACAGAGAGAACGAATGAGCAGTTCTTC. Its translation: CASSVRGTERTNEQFF.

This rearrangement joins TRBV5-6 to TRBJ2-3, with 7 bases matching TRBD2. Trimming cost V 0 bases and J 4 bases; bases outside gene matches: 8. This CDR3 region has 16 residues. Germline lookup yields CDR1 SGHDT and CDR2 YYEEEE. CDR3 in amino acids: CASSLVNGGWADTQYF. The CDR3 bases are TGTGCCAGCAGCTTGGTTAACGGGGGGTGGGCAGATACGCAGTATTTT. Combining the CDR3 with reference TRBV5-6 and TRBJ2-3 gives the whole variable domain DAGVTQSPTHLIKTRGQQVTLRCSPKSGHDTVSWYQQALGQGPQFIFQYYEEEERQRGNFPDRFSGHQFPNYSSELNVNALLLGDSALYLCASSLVNGGWADTQYFGPGTRLTVL.

The V and J genes are TRBV3-1 (or the pseudogene TRBV3-2) and TRBJ2-3, with a possible D match to TRBD1 (6 bases). This CDR3 has 14 residues. Germline lookup yields CDR1 LGHDT and CDR2 YNNKEL (reference sequence). Trimming shortened V by 6 bases and J by 1 base, and 11 bases separated the two germline ends. Here the CDR3 reads CASRQGSGTDTQYF. The CDR3 coding sequence is TGTGCCAGCAGGCAGGGGTCTGGCACAGATACGCAGTATTTT.

This clone showed up just a few times. The CDR3 sequence is CASTYNADRNYGYTF. The DNA for the CDR3 is TGTGCCAGCACCTACAACGCGGACAGGAACTATGGCTACACCTTC. The chain has TRBV6-5 and TRBJ1-2; 7 bases map to TRBD1. CDR1 MNHEY and CDR2 SVGAGI come from the germline V gene. The V gene end was trimmed by 7 bases and the J gene end by 2 bases; junction bases not matched to a gene: 10. This CDR3 region has 15 residues.

This clone was detected once. V is TRBV7-2 and J is TRBJ2-1; 8 nucleotides agree with TRBD2. The CDR3 has 15 residues. Per germline, CDR1 SGHTA and CDR2 FQGNSA. J lost 10 bases, V lost 2 bases, and 10 bases had no gene match. CDR3 nucleotide sequence: TGTGCCAGCAGCTTATATGACGGGGGGGCCGGGGAGCAGTTCTTC. Amino acids: CASSLYDGGAGEQFF.

This chain joins TRBV11-2 and TRBJ1-3; the D is unclear. The V gene's germline CDR1 is SGHAT and CDR2 FQNNGV. The CDR3 totals 15 residues. The ends were cut back, 5 bases at V and 5 bases at J, with 16 bases in the middle. CDR3 protein: CASSGEVARRNTIYF. The CDR3, as DNA: TGTGCCAGCAGCGGGGAGGTGGCCAGAAGAAACACCATATATTTT.